This TCR beta chain was observed in a study of vaccination and CD4 T cells after COVID-19. As concerns this clonotype: Its matching antigen is unknown. An end of the junction does not agree with germline; a read error may underlie this.

The Oncomine TCR Beta short-read assay was what sequenced the DNA obtained from cultured CD4+ T cells. MiXCR, applied by TCRdb to the PCR reads, yields one record per CDR3 protein. The data contain approximately 26,000 distinct CDR3 sequences, 40% to 50% of them singletons. Germline CDR1 is MDHEN and CDR2 is SYDVKM. The CDR3 length is 15 residues. Treatment reported: roughly nine-day PBMC culture with coronavirus spike peptide pools or control peptides (ViraFEST assay). The sequencing sample was made of CD4+ T cells from blood, cultured in vitro. The clonotype comes from a human donor who had recovered from COVID-19. The V and J genes are TRBV28 and TRBJ1-4; 9 bases map to TRBD1. The CDR3 is CANSSPGQGHEKLFF. The CDR3, as DNA: TGTGCCAACAGTTCGCCGGGACAGGGCCATGAAAAACTGTTTTTT.